This record covers a single TCR beta chain. Its antigen is unknown. This specimen comes from a study of human T cells and chemical hapten exposure. The time point is: pre-sensitization, week 0. Described treatment: therapeutic diphenylcyclopropenone sensitization with weekly scalp DPC. The CDR3 has 14 residues. Looked up from germline, CDR1 is SGHRS and CDR2 is YFSETQ. Trimming took 3 bases from V and 7 from J; bases not matched to a gene: 3. TCRdb called the RACE reads again in MiXCR, with one record for every CDR3 protein. The sample has some 200,000 distinct CDR3 sequences, around 30% seen once. General observations from the study: Expanded TCRs were compared with controls, and the expanded TCRs formed significantly more large CDR3 similarity clusters.

The receptor comes from a woman aged 25 to 39 with alopecia areata. Some clones in this sample may be carry-over from other donors' samples. The sequencing here drew on whole blood, taken in connection with sensitization to the hapten diphenylcyclopropenone (DPC). The chain carries TRBV5-1 and TRBJ2-1; 11 positions match TRBD1. The CDR3, as DNA: TGCGCCAGCAGCTCAGGACAGGGGGCGAATGAGCAGTTCTTC. This encodes CASSSGQGANEQFF.